This T cell receptor (beta chain) derives from a study of CD8+ T cells in alopecia areata. Findings of the study overall: Lesional scalp, especially alopecia totalis/universalis, showed higher clonality than normal scalp.

The sequencing template was cDNA reverse transcribed from extracted RNA. The data were produced by immunoSEQ multiplex PCR, yet TCRdb's version contains in-frame clones alone and is incomplete. The sample records 120,000 to 150,000 clones, around two thirds being singletons. To note about this clone: Its antigen is not known.

The sample taken for sequencing was CD8+ T cells sorted from blood. The clonotype comes from a human donor in good health.

The chain's CDR3 is CASSRDRMMNEQFF. The CDR3 DNA reads TGTGCCAGCAGCCGGGACAGGATGATGAATGAGCAGTTCTTC. The chain has TRBV13 and TRBJ2-1; the match to TRBD1 covers 8 bases. With V trimmed by 5 bases and J by 7 bases, 7 bases remained unmatched. CDR3 length: 14 residues. Germline V gene lookup returns CDR1 PRHDT and CDR2 FYEKMQ (reference sequence).